A selection of T cell receptor beta chains follows, all from one sample in a study of T cell changes during pregnancy in multiple sclerosis. Repertoires were generated with immunoSEQ multiplex PCR, while TCRdb's copy carries only in-frame clones and drops some. The sample holds approximately 120,000 clones, roughly 95% seen once. Sequenced material: peripheral blood, taken after pregnancy. These receptors originate from a female donor with multiple sclerosis, enrolled in a pregnancy study. Each CDR3 is given with its conserved first and last residue. The D gene is left open where the match is weak. Clone size, where shown, is once, few, many, or a class for clones that have expanded.

size: .
V: TRBV20-1
D: TRBD2
J: TRBJ2-3
DNA: TGCAGTGCGACTAGCGATGCGCAGTATTTT
CDR3: CSATSDAQYF

size: .
V: TRBV19
D: TRBD1
J: TRBJ1-1
DNA: TGTGCCAGTAGTAAGAGACAGGGGGCCGAATTGAACACTGAAGCTTTCTTT
CDR3: CASSKRQGAELNTEAFF

size: .
V: TRBV15
D: .
J: TRBJ2-5
DNA: TGTGCCACCAGCAGAGACGGGGGGCGCGGAGAGACCCAGTACTTC
CDR3: CATSRDGGRGETQYF

size: .
V: TRBV15
D: TRBD2
J: TRBJ2-2
DNA: TGTGCCACCAGCAGAGATCGTCCAGCGGGAGCTGGCGGGGAGCTGTTTTTT
CDR3: CATSRDRPAGAGGELFF

size: .
V: TRBV6-1
D: TRBD1
J: TRBJ2-7
DNA: TGTGCCAGCAGGGACAGGGGCTACGAGCAGTACTTC
CDR3: CASRDRGYEQYF

size: .
V: TRBV30
D: .
J: TRBJ1-5
DNA: TGTGCCTGGAATGGCGGGGTCAATCAGCCCCAGCATTTT
CDR3: CAWNGGVNQPQHF

size: .
V: TRBV13
D: .
J: TRBJ1-5
DNA: TGTGCCAGCAGCTTAGGCCGGGGATATCAGCCCCAGCATTTT
CDR3: CASSLGRGYQPQHF

size: .
V: TRBV28
D: TRBD2
J: TRBJ2-7
DNA: TGTGCCAGCAGTTTCCTAGCGGGAGGCGGCGAGCAGTACTTC
CDR3: CASSFLAGGGEQYF

size: .
V: TRBV30
D: TRBD2
J: TRBJ2-7
DNA: TGTGCCTGGAGTGGGGGAGGGTACGAGCAGTACTTC
CDR3: CAWSGGGYEQYF

size: .
V: TRBV7-2
D: .
J: TRBJ2-2
DNA: TGTGCCAGCAGCTCAGTGACAGCTACCGGGGAGCTGTTTTTT
CDR3: CASSSVTATGELFF

size: few
V: TRBV14
D: .
J: TRBJ1-1
DNA: TGTGCCAGCAGCCAACTATTTCGCGCTGAAGCTTTCTTT
CDR3: CASSQLFRAEAFF

size: .
V: TRBV5-1
D: TRBD1
J: TRBJ2-7
DNA: TGCGCCAGCAGCTTCGTGGGGACAGACTACGAGCAGTACTTC
CDR3: CASSFVGTDYEQYF

size: .
V: TRBV4-3
D: .
J: TRBJ2-3
DNA: TGCGCCAGCAGCCAAGATCAGGGGGATACGCAGTATTTT
CDR3: CASSQDQGDTQYF

size: .
V: TRBV29-1
D: TRBD2
J: TRBJ2-5
DNA: TGCAGCGCATCTGCCGGACTAGTCCAAGAGACCCAGTACTTC
CDR3: CSASAGLVQETQYF

size: .
V: TRBV30
D: .
J: TRBJ2-4
DNA: TGTGCCACCAAACTAGCCAAAAACATTCAGTACTTC
CDR3: CATKLAKNIQYF

size: .
V: TRBV2
D: .
J: TRBJ1-3
DNA: TGTGCCAGCGCGGCGGACAGATTCTCTGGAAACACCATATATTTT
CDR3: CASAADRFSGNTIYF